This TCR beta chain is from a study of blood T cell repertoires in COVID-19 (dated by TCRdb to 2020 to 2021). Turning to the overall study: Samples covering the acute and convalescent phases of COVID-19 were provided by collaborators in the United States, Italy and Spain. The prospective study material was composed of cDNA or gDNA derived from T cells, B-cell-depleted T cells, or PBMCs. The dataset comprised deeply sampled blood TCRbeta repertoires from subjects exposed to, actively infected with, or recovered from COVID-19. The repertoires were released in a freely available public database meant as a resource for research on the immune response to SARS-CoV-2. Samples were obtained from the ongoing ImmuneRACE study (first 160 participants) and from about 1,300 subjects provided by 6 global collaborators. Sample metadata almost always included a de-identified subject ID, COVID-19 status, age in years and sex. Where HLA class I and class II types were available, the types were taken from metadata supplied by the sample provider, not from assay-based typing. What the authors observed across the whole study: How much clinical and demographic metadata was included differed by source and by participant, and the metadata was provided uncurated.

TCRbeta CDR3 regions were amplified from genomic DNA by means of the immunoSEQ Assay, a bias-controlled multiplex PCR. As for the authors' bioinformatics: The number of nucleated cells in each sample was estimated from the amplification of reference gene primers within the assay. To quantify the absolute abundance of each unique TCRbeta CDR3 rearrangement, sequence reads were collapsed and filtered. For each sample, productive Simpson clonality was calculated as the square root of Simpson's diversity index across productive rearrangements. Sourced from immuneACCESS, this table was stored by TCRdb with only in-frame sequences that have V and J called. A share of the clones is absent; for the studies checked, an unresolved V gene accounts for under half, and the remainder has no known explanation. That table supplies the V and J calls and clone size; D and trimming were determined from the DNA. The sample table shows some 83,000 clones, and around 90% are seen once. The ten largest clones represent under 8.5% of the sample.

Turning to this clone: Its antigen specificity is not known. No clone much larger than this one lies a single base away; base qualities are absent.

Each collaborating institution followed its own protocols to collect whole blood in K2EDTA tubes. For TCRbeta analysis, collaborators shipped samples in one of three forms: frozen whole blood, isolated PBMCs, or DNA extracted from either of those sample types. Taken from cysteine to phenylalanine, the CDR3 has 14 residues. Kept here is only the CDR3 DNA, which spans 42 bases and is read in frame from base 1. CDR1 MNHEY and CDR2 SVGAGI are derived from the germline V gene. The V end loses 6 bases and the J end loses 7 bases, and a stretch of 16 bases separates them. The rearranged segments are TRBV6-5 and TRBJ1-3; the D gene cannot be resolved reliably. This clonotype originated in a man of 80 years or more with active or convalescent COVID-19. Input material: peripheral blood. The CDR3 reads CASRRASTGNTIYF. The sequenced DNA is TGTGCCAGCAGGCGGGCCTCAACGGGGAACACCATATATTTT.